The clone carrying this TCR beta chain was counted many times. Antigen unknown. The entry originates in a study of molecular identifiers for immune sequencing clone quantification. Study information: Across replicate runs, RNA obtained from 20,000 or 100,000 naive CD8 cells was divided into five, with four undergoing sequencing. Notes on the study in general: Clonotypes topping 20 RNA copies carried over 97% of effector molecules but under 1% of naive ones.

Germline V gene sequence: CDR1 LGHNA, CDR2 YNFKEQ. The CDR3 is made up of 18 amino acids. Trimming left V 2 bases short and J 6 bases short, with 23 bases between. Libraries of bulk TCR were made by previously described methods (with listed TCR primers). TCRdb ran MiXCR on the PCR reads and lists one entry per CDR3 protein. This repertoire shows about 510,000 distinct CDR3 sequences, roughly 23% found once; its top ten account for more than 0.8%. Sorting recovered naive CD8 T cells on a CD8+CD4-CCR7+CD45RA+ profile. This clonotype was sampled from a human donor in good health. Some libraries in this study had Jurkat cell RNA spiked in. Sequencing input: naive CD8+ T cells from blood, with Jurkat cell RNA spiked in. Subset denoted: FACS-sorted CD8+CD4-CCR7+CD45RA+ naive T cells. The V gene is TRBV4-2, the J gene TRBJ1-5; TRBD1 might be the D (6 bases). CDR3: CASSQSTSHREAGQPQHF. CDR3 nucleotides: TGTGCCAGCAGCCAATCAACATCGCACAGGGAGGCCGGTCAGCCCCAGCATTTT.